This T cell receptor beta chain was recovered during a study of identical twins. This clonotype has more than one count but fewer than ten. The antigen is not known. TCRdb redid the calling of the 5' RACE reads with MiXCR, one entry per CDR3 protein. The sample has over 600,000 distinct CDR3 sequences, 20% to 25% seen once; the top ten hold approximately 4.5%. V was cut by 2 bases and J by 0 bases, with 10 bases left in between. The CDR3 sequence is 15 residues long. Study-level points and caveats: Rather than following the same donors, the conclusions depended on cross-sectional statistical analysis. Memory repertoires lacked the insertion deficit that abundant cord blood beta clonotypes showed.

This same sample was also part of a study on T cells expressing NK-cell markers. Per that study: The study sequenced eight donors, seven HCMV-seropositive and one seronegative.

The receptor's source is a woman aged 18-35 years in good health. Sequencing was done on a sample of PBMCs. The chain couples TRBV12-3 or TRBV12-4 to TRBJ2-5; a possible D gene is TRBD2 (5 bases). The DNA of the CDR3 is TGTGCCAGCAGTTTATGGTACGGGGACCAAGAGACCCAGTACTTC. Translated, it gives CASSLWYGDQETQYF.